This TCR beta chain was observed in a study of cytomegalovirus exposure and HLA in healthy donors. Study results and limitations: A prior analysis recorded that most TCR beta V segments were productive about 90% or about 30% of the time. The study listed roughly 160 cytomegalovirus-associated TCR beta chains. Presence/absence analyses assumed roughly uniform sequencing depth across donors.

The germline V gene encodes CDR1 WNHNN and CDR2 SYGVQD (reference sequence). The CDR3 contains 14 residues. V lost 3 bases and J 6 bases, leaving 9 bases between the germline ends. The PCR was carried out with 60 Vbeta primers and 13 Jbeta primers. Profiled with immunoSEQ multiplex PCR; TCRdb holds only in-frame clones, not every one. The sample consists of 95,000 to 110,000 clones, over 65% of them appearing once. Notes on this clone: No antigen is known for it.

The clonotype comes from a woman in her thirties or forties in good health and CMV-seropositive. The chain couples TRBV10-1 to TRBJ1-6; D may be TRBD1 (5 bases). The sequencing sample was made of PBMCs. The CDR3 loop is CASSEQAVNSPLHF. Here the CDR3 DNA reads TGCGCCAGCAGTGAACAGGCAGTTAATTCACCCCTCCACTTT.